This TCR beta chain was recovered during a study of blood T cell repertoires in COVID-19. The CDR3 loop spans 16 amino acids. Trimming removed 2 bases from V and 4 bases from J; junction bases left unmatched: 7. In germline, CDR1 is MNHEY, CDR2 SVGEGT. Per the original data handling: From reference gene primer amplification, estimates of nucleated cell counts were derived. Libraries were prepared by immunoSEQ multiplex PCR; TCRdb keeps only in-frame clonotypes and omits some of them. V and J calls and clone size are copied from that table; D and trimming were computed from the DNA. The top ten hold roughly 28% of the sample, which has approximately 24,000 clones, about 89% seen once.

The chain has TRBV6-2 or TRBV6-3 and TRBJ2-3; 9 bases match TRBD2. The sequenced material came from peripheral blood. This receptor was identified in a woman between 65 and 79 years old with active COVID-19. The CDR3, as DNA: TGTGCCAGCAGTTACCAAGCGGGGGGCATGGCAGATACGCAGTATTTT. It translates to CASSYQAGGMADTQYF.